The entry below gives a single T cell receptor beta chain sequence along with its context. The antigen is undetermined. Primed by a sample-barcoded 5' primer and a J-beta primer mix, a second PCR proceeded for about 6 to 12 cycles. TCRdb re-called the 5' RACE reads through MiXCR, storing one row per CDR3 protein. The data show roughly 730,000 distinct CDR3 sequences, 45% to 70% seen once. The V gene end was trimmed by 3 bases and the J gene end by 8 bases; junction bases not matched to a gene: 15. The CDR3 extends over 16 amino acids. Germline CDR1 is DFQATT and CDR2 is SNEGSKA (reference sequence). This entry belongs to a study of blood T cells in healthy people across ages. Study-wide findings and caveats: More naive CD4+ cells and higher diversity were found in long-lived than in aged donors. Naive T cell percentage showed a strong correlation with TCR beta diversity.

Sequenced sample: blood. The sequence was collected from a man aged 35-49 years in good health. The chain is built from TRBV20-1 and TRBJ2-1; 8 bases agree with TRBD1. CDR3 protein: CSARNRGSNGFDEQFF. DNA for the CDR3: TGCAGTGCTAGGAACAGGGGGTCTAACGGATTTGATGAGCAGTTCTTC.